This T cell receptor beta chain appears in the sequencing data of a study of blood T cell repertoires in COVID-19. V lost 0 bases and J lost 6, with 10 bases in between. The V gene's germline CDR1 is SGHRS and CDR2 YFSETQ. The CDR3 is 14 residues long. Study processing details: It was from reference gene primer amplification that nucleated cell counts were estimated. Using immunoSEQ multiplex PCR, the repertoire was profiled, and TCRdb retains in-frame clones only, with some absent. V and J calls and clone size are copied from that table; D and trimming were computed from the DNA. This sample carries approximately 310,000 clones, about nine tenths of them seen once, and the ten largest clones take 1%.

Sequenced material: peripheral blood. The chain carries TRBV5-1 and TRBJ2-1, with unresolved D. This receptor was taken from a man aged 45-65 years with active or convalescent COVID-19. CDR3 in amino acids: CASSLAPSINEQFF. Here the CDR3 DNA reads TGCGCCAGCAGCTTGGCGCCGTCTATCAATGAGCAGTTCTTC. The entire variable domain, with the rest obtained from reference TRBV5-1 and TRBJ2-1, is as follows: KAGVTQTPRYLIKTRGQQVTLSCSPISGHRSVSWYQQTPGQGLQFLFEYFSETQRNKGNFPGRFSGRQFSNSRSEMNVSTLELGDSALYLCASSLAPSINEQFFGPGTRLTVL.